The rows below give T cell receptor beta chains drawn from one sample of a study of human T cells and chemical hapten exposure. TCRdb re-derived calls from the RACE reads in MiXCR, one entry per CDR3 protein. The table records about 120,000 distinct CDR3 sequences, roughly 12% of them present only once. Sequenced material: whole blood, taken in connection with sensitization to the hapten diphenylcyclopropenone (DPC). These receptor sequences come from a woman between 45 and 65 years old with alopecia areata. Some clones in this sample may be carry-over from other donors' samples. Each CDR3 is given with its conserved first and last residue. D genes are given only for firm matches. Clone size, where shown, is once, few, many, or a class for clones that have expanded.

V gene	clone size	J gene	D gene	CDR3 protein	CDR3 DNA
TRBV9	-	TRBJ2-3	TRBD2	CASSALAGVSDTQYF	TGTGCCAGCAGCGCACTAGCGGGAGTTTCAGATACGCAGTATTTT
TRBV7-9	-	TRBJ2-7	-	CASSFGVYEQYF	TGTGCCAGCAGCTTTGGGGTCTACGAGCAGTACTTC
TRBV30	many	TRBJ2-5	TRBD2	CAWVSGRAMETQYF	TGTGCCTGGGTTAGCGGGAGGGCCATGGAGACCCAGTACTTC
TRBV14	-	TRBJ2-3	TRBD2	CASSQLAAATDTQYF	TGTGCCAGCAGCCAACTAGCGGCAGCCACAGATACGCAGTATTTT
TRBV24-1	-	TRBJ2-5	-	CATSPGGETQYF	TGTGCCACCAGTCCAGGAGGAGAGACCCAGTACTTC
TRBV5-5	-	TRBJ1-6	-	CASSLAIWEQPLHF	TGTGCCAGCAGCTTGGCTATTTGGGAGCAGCCCCTCCACTTT
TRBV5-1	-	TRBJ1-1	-	CASSLVVGEGTEAFF	TGCGCCAGCAGCTTGGTGGTAGGGGAGGGCACTGAAGCTTTCTTT
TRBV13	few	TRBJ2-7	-	CASSSAGDASYEQYF	TGTGCCAGCAGCTCCGCAGGGGATGCCTCCTACGAGCAGTACTTC
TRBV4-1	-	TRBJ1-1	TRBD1	CASSQVIGDRVKAEAFF	TGCGCCAGCAGCCAGGTTATTGGGGACAGGGTGAAGGCTGAAGCTTTCTTT
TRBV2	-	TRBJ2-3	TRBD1	CATAFPRDSFTDTQYF	TGTGCCACCGCCTTTCCCCGGGACAGTTTCACAGATACGCAGTATTTT
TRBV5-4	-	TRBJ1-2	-	CASSSGILYGYTF	TGTGCCAGCAGCTCCGGGATCCTTTATGGCTACACCTTC
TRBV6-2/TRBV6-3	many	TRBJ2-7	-	CASSTRDGPYEQYF	TGTGCCAGCAGTACCAGGGACGGGCCCTACGAGCAGTACTTC
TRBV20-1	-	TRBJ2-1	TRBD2	CSARFGVAGTWVNEQFF	TGCAGTGCTAGGTTCGGGGTAGCGGGAACCTGGGTGAATGAGCAGTTCTTC
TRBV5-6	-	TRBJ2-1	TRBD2	CASSLYSGANNEQFF	TGTGCCAGCAGCTTGTATAGCGGGGCGAACAATGAGCAGTTCTTC
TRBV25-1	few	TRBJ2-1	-	CASSEAGKGLSYNEQFF	TGTGCCAGCAGTGAGGCGGGGAAGGGTCTGTCCTACAATGAGCAGTTCTTC
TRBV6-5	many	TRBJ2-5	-	CASSYRAELQETQYF	TGTGCCAGCAGTTACAGAGCGGAACTCCAAGAGACCCAGTACTTC
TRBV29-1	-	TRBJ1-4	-	CSVSPGVEKLFF	TGCAGCGTCAGCCCGGGGGTCGAAAAACTGTTTTTT
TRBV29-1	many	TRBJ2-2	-	CSVDGGNTGELFF	TGCAGCGTTGACGGAGGGAACACCGGGGAGCTGTTTTTT
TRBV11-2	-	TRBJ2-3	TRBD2	CASSLVLASDTQYF	TGTGCCAGCAGCTTAGTACTAGCGTCTGATACGCAGTATTTT
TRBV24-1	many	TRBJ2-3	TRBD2	CATSDGLAGGRNTQYF	TGTGCCACCAGTGATGGACTAGCGGGAGGAAGAAATACGCAGTATTTT
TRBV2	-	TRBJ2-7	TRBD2	CASYSGRTSYEQYF	TGTGCCAGTTATAGCGGGAGGACCTCCTACGAGCAGTACTTC
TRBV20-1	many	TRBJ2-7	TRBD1	CSASRGRSSYEQYF	TGCAGTGCTTCCAGGGGGCGGTCCTCCTACGAGCAGTACTTC
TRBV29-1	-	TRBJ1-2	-	CSVGDVGYTF	TGCAGCGTTGGGGACGTTGGCTACACCTTC
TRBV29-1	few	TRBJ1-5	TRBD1	CSASGTDSNQPQHF	TGCAGCGCATCCGGGACAGACAGCAATCAGCCCCAGCATTTT
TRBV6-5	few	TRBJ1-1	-	CASSYSQPGNTEAFF	TGTGCCAGCAGTTACTCCCAGCCTGGGAACACTGAAGCTTTCTTT
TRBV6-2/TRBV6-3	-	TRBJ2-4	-	CASSPGPWLEAKNIQYF	TGTGCCAGCAGCCCGGGCCCCTGGTTGGAAGCCAAAAACATTCAGTACTTC
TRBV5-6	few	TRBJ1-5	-	CASSLVDNQPQHF	TGTGCCAGCAGCTTGGTTGACAATCAGCCCCAGCATTTT
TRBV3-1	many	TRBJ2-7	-	CASSQVGVEQYF	TGTGCCAGCAGCCAAGTGGGGGTCGAGCAGTACTTC